The next 23 T cell receptor beta chains were all read from a single sample in a study of identical twins. Each CDR3 protein gets one entry after TCRdb re-called the 5' RACE reads with MiXCR. The sample shows under 300,000 distinct CDR3 sequences, more than 13% of them seen only once. The specimen was memory (CD45RO+) T cells sorted from blood. These receptors all stem from a woman aged 18-29 years in good health.

The chain couples TRBV4-1 to TRBJ2-3, with TRBD1 identical over 7 bases. The V and J ends lost 7 bases and 3 bases, in that order; junction bases with no gene match: 4. Germline CDR1 MGHRA, CDR2 YSYEKL. The CDR3 is 13 residues long. CDR3 amino acids: CASTQGDTDTQYF. CDR3 DNA: TGCGCCAGCACGCAGGGGGATACAGATACGCAGTATTTT.

This clonotype has more than one count but fewer than ten. The gene calls are TRBV29-1 and TRBJ1-4, with D possibly matching TRBD1 (5 bases). The V and J ends lost 5 bases and 5 bases respectively, with 12 bases between them. The germline gives CDR1 SQVTM, CDR2 ANQGSEA. The length of the CDR3 is 13 residues. CDR3 bases: TGCAGCGTTACCCGACAGTCAAATGAAAAACTGTTTTTT. Translation gives CSVTRQSNEKLFF.

This clonotype turned up a few times. The chain couples TRBV6-6 to TRBJ1-6; no reliable D call. Germline CDR1 MNHNY, CDR2 SVGAGI (reference sequence). The germline V and J ends were trimmed by 2 bases and 7 bases, with 6 bases remaining between them. This CDR3 comprises 13 residues. CDR3 in DNA: TGTGCCAGCAGTTACGACGGGAATTCACCCCTCCACTTT. Protein sequence: CASSYDGNSPLHF.

This clonotype was seen at least ten times. This chain connects TRBV7-2 to TRBJ2-3; no definite D call. Germline V lookup: CDR1 SGHTA, CDR2 FQGNSA. The length of the CDR3 is 14 residues. Trimming removed 5 bases at V and 0 bases at J, with 9 bases between. The chain's CDR3 is CASSPQASTDTQYF. CDR3 nucleotide sequence: TGTGCCAGCAGCCCGCAAGCTAGCACAGATACGCAGTATTTT.

This clonotype was recorded a few times. The rearrangement joins TRBV2 to TRBJ2-1; TRBD2 aligns across 8 bases. The CDR3 has 18 residues. V dropped 3 bases and J dropped 0; count of bases not matched to a gene: 10. Germline V CDR1 and CDR2: SNHLY, FYNNEI. This CDR3 is CASSEPILAVSSYNEQFF. The CDR3 bases are TGTGCCAGCAGTGAGCCCATACTAGCGGTGAGCTCCTACAATGAGCAGTTCTTC.

In this sample, this clonotype turned up many times. The chain carries TRBV6-2 or TRBV6-3 and TRBJ2-3; 8 bases agree with TRBD2. Germline-derived CDR1 and CDR2 are MNHEY and SVGEGT. The CDR3 has 13 amino acids. V lost 7 bases to trimming and J lost 4 bases; unmatched junction nucleotides: 4. CDR3 sequence: CASTQGLADTQYF. In DNA form, the CDR3 reads TGTGCCAGCACTCAGGGACTAGCAGATACGCAGTATTTT.

The sample holds a few counts of this clonotype. The genes are TRBV20-1 and TRBJ1-2, with D possibly being TRBD1 (5 bases). Trimming removed 4 bases at V and 7 bases at J, with 19 bases between. The V gene's germline CDR1 is DFQATT and CDR2 SNEGSKA (reference sequence). The CDR3 is made up of 14 amino acids. In DNA form, the CDR3 reads TGCAGTGCTACTAGACTCAGGGAGGTTGGTGGCTACACCTTC. Residues: CSATRLREVGGYTF.

The table lists this clonotype with a few counts. The rearrangement joins TRBV7-9 to TRBJ2-4, with 7 bases lining up with TRBD2. V trimming: 5 bases; J trimming: 0 bases; junction bases outside the gene matches: 4. The CDR3 totals 15 residues. CDR1 is SEHNR, CDR2 FQNEAQ, per germline (reference sequence). The CDR3 loop reads CASSPRGIAKNIQYF. The CDR3 region has the DNA TGTGCCAGCAGCCCGCGGGGGATAGCCAAAAACATTCAGTACTTC.

V usage is TRBV20-1 and J usage is TRBJ1-2; possibly TRBD1 for D (5 bases). V was trimmed by 3 bases and J by 0 bases, leaving 11 bases between them. Germline V gene lookup returns CDR1 DFQATT and CDR2 SNEGSKA (reference sequence). The CDR3 is 14 amino acids. In nucleotides, the CDR3 is TGCAGTGCTAGGAGGGGCCTAGCTAACTATGGCTACACCTTC. This gives the protein CSARRGLANYGYTF.

The chain is built from TRBV3-1 and TRBJ2-1; either TRBD1 or TRBD2 may fit D (5 bases each). This CDR3 is 15 amino acids long. Germline loops: CDR1 LGHDT, CDR2 YNNKEL (reference sequence). Trimming cost V 2 bases and J 5 bases, with 13 bases left between them. CDR3 sequence (DNA): TGTGCCAGCAGCCAAACCGGGACGAATCACAATGAGCAGTTCTTC. The encoded protein is CASSQTGTNHNEQFF.

This clonotype has only a few counts. The V and J genes are TRBV5-6 and TRBJ2-4; D perhaps matches TRBD1 (6 bases). V lost 3 bases, J lost 9 bases, and 13 bases lay in between. There are 13 residues in the CDR3. Germline CDR1 SGHDT, CDR2 YYEEEE. The CDR3 coding sequence is TGTGCCAGCAGCTCGAACTTAGGGGGCATTCAGTACTTC. Its protein is CASSSNLGGIQYF.

The genes are TRBV5-1 and TRBJ2-3; TRBD2 matches at 10 bases. The CDR3 has 14 residues. The germline gives CDR1 SGHRS, CDR2 YFSETQ. V dropped 4 bases and J dropped 5; count of bases not matched to a gene: 4. The CDR3: CASSQRGGEDTQYF. The CDR3 DNA sequence: TGCGCCAGCAGCCAGCGGGGGGGCGAAGATACGCAGTATTTT.

V is TRBV29-1 and J is TRBJ2-1; maybe TRBD2 (5 bases). Looked up from germline, CDR1 is SQVTM and CDR2 is ANQGSEA. V dropped 4 bases and J dropped 0 bases, with 10 bases sitting between them. This CDR3 is 14 amino acids long. DNA for the CDR3: TGCAGCGTTGTGGGCGGGCGCTCCTACAATGAGCAGTTCTTC. Translated, it gives CSVVGGRSYNEQFF.

This clonotype was detected many times. This CDR3 reads CATSDGGSLDTQYF. Here the CDR3 DNA reads TGTGCCACCAGTGATGGGGGCTCATTAGATACGCAGTATTTT. The V call is TRBV24-1, the J call TRBJ2-3, with D maybe TRBD1 (6 bases). This CDR3 spans 14 amino acids. The V end lost 3 bases, the J end lost 5 bases, and 11 bases lay between the germline ends. Per germline, CDR1 KGHDR and CDR2 SFDVKD.

This clonotype was detected many times. V is TRBV20-1 and J is TRBJ2-1; the match to TRBD2 covers 11 bases. The CDR3 is 16 residues long. The germline V gene has CDR1 DFQATT and CDR2 SNEGSKA (reference sequence). DNA for the CDR3: TGCAGCGCAGATCGAACCGGGACTAGCGGTTACAATGAGCAGTTCTTC. It yields the protein CSADRTGTSGYNEQFF.

This clonotype was seen ten or more times. The genes are TRBV5-1 and TRBJ2-7; D unclear. The length of the CDR3 is 16 residues. The V and J ends lost 7 bases and 0 bases respectively, with 20 bases between them. The germline CDR1 and CDR2 sequences are SGHRS and YFSETQ. The CDR3 protein is CASPTPTKTDSYEQYF. DNA of the CDR3: TGCGCCAGCCCAACTCCCACCAAGACGGACTCCTACGAGCAGTACTTC.

This clonotype was seen only a few times. This chain connects TRBV2 to TRBJ2-3, with 7 bases aligning to TRBD1. J lost 5 bases, V lost 5 bases, and 10 bases had no gene match. Per the germline V gene, CDR1 is SNHLY and CDR2 is FYNNEI. The CDR3 covers 15 residues. DNA for the CDR3: TGTGCCAGCAGTCCGGGGACAGTTAGGGGAGATACGCAGTATTTT. Translated, it gives CASSPGTVRGDTQYF.

This chain uses TRBV27 with TRBJ1-2, with D perhaps TRBD1 (5 bases). The ends were cut back, 0 bases at V and 5 bases at J, with 13 bases in the middle. The CDR3 is 15 residues long. CDR1 and CDR2 from the germline V gene are MNHEY and SMNVEV (reference sequence). CDR3 loop: CASSLSLTGTYGYTF. The CDR3 nucleotides are TGTGCCAGCAGTTTATCGCTAACCGGGACTTATGGCTACACCTTC.

V usage is TRBV4-2 and J usage is TRBJ2-7; 7 bases are a match to TRBD1. After removal of 1 base from V and 0 bases from J, the junction contained 3 bases not matched to a gene. The germline V gene has CDR1 LGHNA and CDR2 YNFKEQ. CDR3 length equals 15 residues. The CDR3 protein is CASSQGDSHSYEQYF. The CDR3 DNA reads as TGTGCCAGCAGCCAAGGGGACAGTCACTCCTACGAGCAGTACTTC.

The chain combines TRBV6-2 or TRBV6-3 with TRBJ1-1; D may be TRBD1 (6 bases). The V gene's germline CDR1 is MNHEY and CDR2 SVGEGT. The CDR3 length is 12 residues. Trimming stripped 7 bases from V and 11 bases from J, with 17 bases between. As DNA, the CDR3 is TGTGCCAGCAACGACCTGAACAGGGCCGCTTTCTTT. It codes for CASNDLNRAAFF.

This clonotype came up a few times. The V and J genes are TRBV3-1 and TRBJ2-1; perhaps TRBD2 as D (5 bases). Germline V gene sequence: CDR1 LGHDT, CDR2 YNNKEL (reference sequence). The CDR3 contains 19 residues. V shed 0 bases and J shed 1 base, with 19 bases lying between them. The CDR3 DNA reads TGTGCCAGCAGCCAAGACCCCTCCCCTCTAGCTCAATCCTACAATGAGCAGTTCTTC. Its protein is CASSQDPSPLAQSYNEQFF.

This clonotype has just a few counts. The chain couples TRBV30 to TRBJ2-1; D is perhaps TRBD2 (6 bases). The CDR3 has 16 residues. The V and J ends lost 0 bases and 0 bases respectively, with 12 bases between them. From germline, CDR1 is GTSNPN and CDR2 SVGIG (reference sequence). The CDR3 spells CAWSVFGGTSYNEQFF. For the CDR3, the DNA is TGTGCCTGGAGTGTATTTGGCGGGACCTCCTACAATGAGCAGTTCTTC. Variable domain in full (rest from reference TRBV30 and TRBJ2-1): SQTIHQWPATLVQPVGSPLSLECTVEGTSNPNLYWYRQAAGRGLQLLFYSVGIGQISSEVPQNLSASRPQDRQFILSSKKLLLSDSGFYLCAWSVFGGTSYNEQFFGPGTRLTVL.

This clonotype was seen at least ten times. V usage is TRBV12-3 or TRBV12-4 and J usage is TRBJ2-3; no firm D call. The CDR3 consists of 15 residues. V was trimmed by 6 bases and J by 3 bases, leaving 16 bases between them. The CDR3 loop is CASRRSSSQTDTQYF. The CDR3 DNA sequence: TGTGCCAGCAGGCGATCTAGTAGTCAAACAGATACGCAGTATTTT.